This T cell receptor (beta chain) was sequenced in a study of T cell responses to AZD1222 COVID-19 vaccine. Broader study findings: Reports say nearly half of spike-specific TCRs go after unmutated variant regions. Donors in the cohort were predominantly white British and more often female, and clonal diversity was possibly underestimated. Spike-specific TCR breadth rose after two AZD1222 doses, and depth rose as well.

Measured with immunoSEQ multiplex PCR; TCRdb has only the in-frame clones, and not every one. This sample has 99,000 or so clones, with approximately 89% found just once. The germline gives CDR1 MNHNS, CDR2 SASEGT. The CDR3 is made up of 13 amino acids. V lost 2 bases and J lost 6, with 10 bases in between. Notes on this clone: Its specificity is not known.

The source is an adult in good health. The sequencing used peripheral blood, collected on day 0 of AZD1222 vaccination. The rearrangement uses TRBV6-1 and TRBJ1-2; D is perhaps TRBD1 (5 bases). Here the CDR3 reads CASSESREHGYTF. In nucleotides, the CDR3 is TGTGCCAGCAGTGAAAGCAGGGAGCATGGCTACACCTTC.